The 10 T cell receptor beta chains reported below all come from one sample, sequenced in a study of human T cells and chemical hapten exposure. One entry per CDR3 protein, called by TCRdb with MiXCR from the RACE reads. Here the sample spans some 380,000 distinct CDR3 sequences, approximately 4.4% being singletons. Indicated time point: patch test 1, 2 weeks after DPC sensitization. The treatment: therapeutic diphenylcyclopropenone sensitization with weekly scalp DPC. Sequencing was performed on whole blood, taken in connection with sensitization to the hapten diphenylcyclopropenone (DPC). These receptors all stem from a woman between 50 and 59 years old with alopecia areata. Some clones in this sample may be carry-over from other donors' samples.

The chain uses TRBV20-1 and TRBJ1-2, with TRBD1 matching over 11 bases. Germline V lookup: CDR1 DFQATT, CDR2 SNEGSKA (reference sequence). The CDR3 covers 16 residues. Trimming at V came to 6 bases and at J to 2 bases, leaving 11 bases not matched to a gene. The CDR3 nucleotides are TGCAGTGCCCCAAAGAAGGGGACAGGGGGAAACTATGGCTACACCTTC. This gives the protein CSAPKKGTGGNYGYTF.

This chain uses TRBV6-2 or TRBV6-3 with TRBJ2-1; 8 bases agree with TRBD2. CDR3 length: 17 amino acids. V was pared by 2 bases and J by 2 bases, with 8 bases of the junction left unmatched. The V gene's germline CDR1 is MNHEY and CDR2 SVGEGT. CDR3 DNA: TGTGCCAGCAGTTACACGCCTAGCGGGCTACCCTACAATGAGCAGTTCTTC. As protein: CASSYTPSGLPYNEQFF.

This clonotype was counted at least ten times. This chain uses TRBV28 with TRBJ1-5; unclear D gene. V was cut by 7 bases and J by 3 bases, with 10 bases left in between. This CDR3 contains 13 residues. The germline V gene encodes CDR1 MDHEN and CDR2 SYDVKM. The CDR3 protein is CASIRGNNQPQHF. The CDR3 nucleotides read TGTGCCAGCATTCGCGGGAACAATCAGCCCCAGCATTTT.

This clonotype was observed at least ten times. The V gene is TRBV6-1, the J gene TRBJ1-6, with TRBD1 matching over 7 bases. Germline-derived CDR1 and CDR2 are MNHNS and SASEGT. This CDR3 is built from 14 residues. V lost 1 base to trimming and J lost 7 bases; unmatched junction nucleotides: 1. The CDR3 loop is CASSEGDRNSPLHF. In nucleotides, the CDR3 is TGTGCCAGCAGTGAAGGGGACAGAAATTCACCCCTCCACTTT.

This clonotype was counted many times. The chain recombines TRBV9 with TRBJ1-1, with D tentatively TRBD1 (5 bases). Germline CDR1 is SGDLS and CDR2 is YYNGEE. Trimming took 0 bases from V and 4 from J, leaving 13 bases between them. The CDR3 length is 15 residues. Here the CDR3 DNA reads TGTGCCAGCAGCGTAGCGGAAGGGAGGGGCACTGAAGCTTTCTTT. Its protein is CASSVAEGRGTEAFF.

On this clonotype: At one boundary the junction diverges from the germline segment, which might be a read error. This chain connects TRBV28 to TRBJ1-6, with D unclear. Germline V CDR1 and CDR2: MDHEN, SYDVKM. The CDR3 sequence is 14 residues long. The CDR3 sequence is CASSLPGDNSPFHF. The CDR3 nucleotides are TGTGCCAGCAGTTTACCCGGGGATAATTCACCCTTCCACTTT.

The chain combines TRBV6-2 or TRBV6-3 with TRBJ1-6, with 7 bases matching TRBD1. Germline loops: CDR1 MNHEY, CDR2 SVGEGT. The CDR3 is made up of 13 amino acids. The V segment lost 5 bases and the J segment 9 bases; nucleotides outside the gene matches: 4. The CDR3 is CASSDRVGSPLHF. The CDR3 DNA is TGTGCCAGCAGTGACAGGGTCGGTTCACCCCTCCACTTT.

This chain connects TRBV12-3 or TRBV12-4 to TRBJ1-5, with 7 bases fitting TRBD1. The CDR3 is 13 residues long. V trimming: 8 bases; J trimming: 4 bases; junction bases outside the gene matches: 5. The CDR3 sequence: CASAQTGNQPQHF. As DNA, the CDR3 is TGTGCCAGCGCCCAGACAGGGAATCAGCCCCAGCATTTT.

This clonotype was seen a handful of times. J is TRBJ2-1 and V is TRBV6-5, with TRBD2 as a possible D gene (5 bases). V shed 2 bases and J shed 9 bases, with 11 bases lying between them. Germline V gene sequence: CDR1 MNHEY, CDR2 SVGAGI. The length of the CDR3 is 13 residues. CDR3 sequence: CASSYTGSGEQFF. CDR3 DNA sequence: TGTGCCAGCAGTTACACGGGATCGGGTGAGCAGTTCTTC.

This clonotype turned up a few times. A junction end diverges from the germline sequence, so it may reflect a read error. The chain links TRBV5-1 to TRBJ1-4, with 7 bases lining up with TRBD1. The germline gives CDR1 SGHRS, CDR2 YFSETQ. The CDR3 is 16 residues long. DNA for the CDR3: TGCGCCAGCAGCTTAACAGGGGCAAACTGGGATGAGAAACTGTTTTTT. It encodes CASSLTGANWDEKLFF.